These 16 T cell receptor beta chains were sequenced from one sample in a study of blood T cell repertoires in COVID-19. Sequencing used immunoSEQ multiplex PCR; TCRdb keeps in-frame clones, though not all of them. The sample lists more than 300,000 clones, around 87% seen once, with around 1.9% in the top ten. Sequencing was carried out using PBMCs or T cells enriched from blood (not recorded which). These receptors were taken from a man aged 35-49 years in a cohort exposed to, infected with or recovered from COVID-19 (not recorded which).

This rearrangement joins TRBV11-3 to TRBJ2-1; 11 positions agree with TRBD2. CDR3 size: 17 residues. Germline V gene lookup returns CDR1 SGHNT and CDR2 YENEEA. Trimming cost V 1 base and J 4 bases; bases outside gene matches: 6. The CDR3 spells CASSLGGRTSGYNEQFF. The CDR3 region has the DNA TGTGCCAGCAGCTTAGGAGGCAGGACTAGCGGGTACAATGAGCAGTTCTTC.

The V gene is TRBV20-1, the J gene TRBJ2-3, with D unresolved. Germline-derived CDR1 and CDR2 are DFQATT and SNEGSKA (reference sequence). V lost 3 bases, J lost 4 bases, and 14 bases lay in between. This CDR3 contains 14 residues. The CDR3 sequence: CSASELLRADTQYF. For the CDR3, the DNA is TGCAGTGCTAGTGAACTACTTCGCGCAGATACGCAGTATTTT.

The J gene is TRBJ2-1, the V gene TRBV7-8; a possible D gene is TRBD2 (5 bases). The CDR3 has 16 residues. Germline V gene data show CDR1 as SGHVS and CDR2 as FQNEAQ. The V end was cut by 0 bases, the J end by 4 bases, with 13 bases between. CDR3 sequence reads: CASSLASGIQYNEQFF. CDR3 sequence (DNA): TGTGCCAGCAGCTTAGCGTCGGGGATACAATACAATGAGCAGTTCTTC.

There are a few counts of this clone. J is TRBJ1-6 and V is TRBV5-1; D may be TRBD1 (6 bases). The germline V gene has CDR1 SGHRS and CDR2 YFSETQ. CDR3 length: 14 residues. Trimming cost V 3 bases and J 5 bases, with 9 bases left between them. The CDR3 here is CASSSDRNNSPLHF. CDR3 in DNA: TGCGCCAGCAGCTCCGACAGGAATAATTCACCCCTCCACTTT. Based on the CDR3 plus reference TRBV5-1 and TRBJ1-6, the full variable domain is KAGVTQTPRYLIKTRGQQVTLSCSPISGHRSVSWYQQTPGQGLQFLFEYFSETQRNKGNFPGRFSGRQFSNSRSEMNVSTLELGDSALYLCASSSDRNNSPLHFGNGTRLTVT.

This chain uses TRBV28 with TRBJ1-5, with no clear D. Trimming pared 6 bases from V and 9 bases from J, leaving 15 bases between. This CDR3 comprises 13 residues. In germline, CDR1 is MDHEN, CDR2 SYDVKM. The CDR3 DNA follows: TGTGCCAGCAGCCTAATCCGGACTACGCCCCAGCATTTT. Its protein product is CASSLIRTTPQHF.

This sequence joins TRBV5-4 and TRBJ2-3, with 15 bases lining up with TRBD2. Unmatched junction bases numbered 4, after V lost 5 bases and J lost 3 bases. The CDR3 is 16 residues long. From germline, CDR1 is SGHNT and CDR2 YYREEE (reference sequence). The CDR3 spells CASSSGTSGRTDTQYF. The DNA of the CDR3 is TGTGCCAGCAGTTCCGGGACTAGCGGGAGGACAGATACGCAGTATTTT.

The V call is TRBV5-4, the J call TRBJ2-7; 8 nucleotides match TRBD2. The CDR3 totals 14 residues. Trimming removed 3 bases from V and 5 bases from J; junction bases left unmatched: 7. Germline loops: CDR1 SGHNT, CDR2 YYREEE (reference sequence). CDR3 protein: CASSSAGGRDEQYF. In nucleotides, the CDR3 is TGTGCCAGCAGCTCGGCGGGGGGTCGCGACGAGCAGTACTTC. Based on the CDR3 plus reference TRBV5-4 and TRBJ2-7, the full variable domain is ETGVTQSPTHLIKTRGQQVTLRCSSQSGHNTVSWYQQALGQGPQFIFQYYREEENGRGNFPPRFSGLQFPNYSSELNVNALELDDSALYLCASSSAGGRDEQYFGPGTRLTVT.

The CDR3 nucleotides are TGTGCCAGTACACCTGAACTAACCTGGGAGACCCAGTACTTC. Amino acid sequence: CASTPELTWETQYF. The chain uses TRBV19 and TRBJ2-5; D remains ambiguous. The CDR3 runs 14 residues. Trimming removed 7 bases at V and 5 bases at J, with 17 bases between. Germline loops: CDR1 LNHDA, CDR2 SQIVND (reference sequence).

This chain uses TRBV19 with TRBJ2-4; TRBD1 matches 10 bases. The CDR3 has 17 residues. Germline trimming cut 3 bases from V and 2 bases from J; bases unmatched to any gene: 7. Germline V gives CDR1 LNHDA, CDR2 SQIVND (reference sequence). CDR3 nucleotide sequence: TGTGCCAGTAGTATCCTGGGGACAGGGGTGTCCAAAAACATTCAGTACTTC. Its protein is CASSILGTGVSKNIQYF.

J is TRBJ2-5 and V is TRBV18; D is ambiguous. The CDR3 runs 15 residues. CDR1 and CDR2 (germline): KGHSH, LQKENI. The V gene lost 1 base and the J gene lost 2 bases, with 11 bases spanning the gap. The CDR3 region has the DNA TGTGCCAGCTCACCACGTGTAAACGGTCAAGAGACCCAGTACTTC. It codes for CASSPRVNGQETQYF. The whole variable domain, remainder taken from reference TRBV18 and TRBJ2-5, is NAGVMQNPRHLVRRRGQEARLRCSPMKGHSHVYWYRQLPEEGLKFMVYLQKENIIDESGMPKERFSAEFPKEGPSILRIQQVVRGDSAAYFCASSPRVNGQETQYFGPGTRLLVL.

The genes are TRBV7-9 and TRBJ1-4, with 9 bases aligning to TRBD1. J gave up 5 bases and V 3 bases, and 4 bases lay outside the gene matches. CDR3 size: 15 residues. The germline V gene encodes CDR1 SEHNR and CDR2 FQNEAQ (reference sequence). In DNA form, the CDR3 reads TGTGCCAGCAGCTTCAGGACAGGGGCAAATGAAAAACTGTTTTTT. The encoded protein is CASSFRTGANEKLFF.

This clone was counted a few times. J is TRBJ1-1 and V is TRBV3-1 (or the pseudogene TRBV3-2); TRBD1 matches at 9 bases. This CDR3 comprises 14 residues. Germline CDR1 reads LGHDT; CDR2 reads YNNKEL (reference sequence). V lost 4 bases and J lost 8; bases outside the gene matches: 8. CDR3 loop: CASSLGTGSAEAFF. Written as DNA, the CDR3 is TGTGCCAGCAGCCTAGGGACAGGGAGCGCGGAAGCTTTCTTT.

The CDR3 sequence is CASSMAGPYNEQFF. Here the CDR3 DNA reads TGTGCCAGCAGCATGGCGGGACCCTACAATGAGCAGTTCTTC. The genes are TRBV13 and TRBJ2-1; the D gene is possibly TRBD2 (6 bases). CDR1 is PRHDT, CDR2 FYEKMQ, per germline (reference sequence). The CDR3 runs to 14 residues. V shed 5 bases and J shed 2 bases, with 10 bases lying between them.

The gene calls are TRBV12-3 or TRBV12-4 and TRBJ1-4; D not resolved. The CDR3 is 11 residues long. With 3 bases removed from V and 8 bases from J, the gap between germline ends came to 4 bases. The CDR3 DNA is TGTGCCAGCAGTTTTCGGGAAAAACTGTTTTTT. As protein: CASSFREKLFF.

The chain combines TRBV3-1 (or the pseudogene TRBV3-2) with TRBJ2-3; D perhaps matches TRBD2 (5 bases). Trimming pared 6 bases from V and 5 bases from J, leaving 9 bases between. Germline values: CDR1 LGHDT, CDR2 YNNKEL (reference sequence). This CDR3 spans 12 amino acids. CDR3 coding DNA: TGTGCCAGCAGACTAGAGGGAGATACGCAGTATTTT. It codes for CASRLEGDTQYF.

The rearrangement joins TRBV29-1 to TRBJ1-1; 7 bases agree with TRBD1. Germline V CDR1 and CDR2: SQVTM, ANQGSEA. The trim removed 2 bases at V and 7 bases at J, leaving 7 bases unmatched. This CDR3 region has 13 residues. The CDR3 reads CSVEPRGPGEAFF. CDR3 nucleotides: TGCAGCGTTGAACCAAGGGGGCCGGGTGAAGCTTTCTTT.